What follows describes a single T cell receptor (beta chain). Its antigen is still unknown. This record belongs to a study of T cells expressing NK-cell markers (dated by TCRdb to about 2020). Regarding the research as a whole: Three sorted T-cell subsets (CD3+CD56+NKG2C+, CD3+CD56+NKG2C- and CD3+CD56-NKG2C+) from several donors had their TCR beta-chain repertoires profiled. Among the eight sequenced donors, only one was HCMV-seronegative, while the other seven were HCMV-seropositive. All eight donors whose samples were sequenced were randomly selected healthy volunteers, three of them men and five women. Illumina HiSeq 2000/2500, MiSeq or NextSeq was used to sequence libraries as 2 x 150 bp reads. The investigation overall reported the following: Whether the expanded NKG2C-expressing T cell clones were specific for HCMV antigens remained unclear. For 5 or 6 donors, the dominant CD3+CD56+NKG2C+ clonotypes were among the top 10 CD8+ clonotypes and accounted for about 1.0-7.0% of CD8+ T cells. Those dominant clonotypes were again the most abundant among CD3+CD56-NKG2C+ cells in a handful of donors, at about 25-60.1%.

The sequencer listed for this sample is Illumina HiSeq 2000. TCR beta cDNA libraries were made by 5'RACE template switching that added a universal primer site and unique molecular identifiers. Synthesis of cDNA was primed from the TCR beta constant segment and was followed by two consecutive PCR amplification steps. In the authors' own workflow: MIGEC was used to demultiplex reads and group the reads by UMI, and MiTCR was used to assemble and quantify clonotypes. Only TCR cDNA sequences supported by at least two reads were kept to exclude erroneous sequences. The tcR package was used for downstream repertoire analysis, and clonotypes were matched across fractions by CDR3 nucleotide sequence plus V segment. VDJmatch was used to annotate antigen specificity against VDJdb, with one amino acid substitution in CDR3 allowed. One entry per CDR3 protein sequence results from the TCRdb reprocessing of the reads, with DNA left out. These V and J calls rely on TCRdb rather than the paper's analysis. Per the sample table, the count is about 260,000 distinct CDR3 sequences. The ten largest account for about 0.4% of the sample.

A commercial ELISA kit detecting HCMV-specific IgG in serum was used to determine HCMV serostatus. Ficoll density gradient centrifugation was used to isolate peripheral blood mononuclear cells from blood. The specimen was blood T cells: a sorted CD56 or NKG2C T cell subset, CD4+ or CD8+ T cells, or bulk PBMC T cells (not recorded which). This receptor was identified in a young man in good health. Donor details come from another sample of the same person, matched by shared clones.

Here the CDR3 is given as CASSQILSYEQYF. The chain employs TRBV6-2 or TRBV6-3 and TRBJ2-7. CDR1 and CDR2, per the germline V gene, are MNHEY and SVGEGT. Spanning cysteine to phenylalanine, the CDR3 consists of 13 amino acids. No DNA was logged.